This T cell receptor beta chain was retrieved from a study of graft-versus-host responses after intestinal transplantation. The overall study: Transplant recipients had multivisceral, liver-intestinal, or isolated intestinal grafts. Study-wide results and limits: Recipient bone marrow held GvH clones, some seen earlier in ileum or blood. Within the allografts of patients who had graft-donor T cell macrochimerism, graft-versus-host to host-versus-graft clonal ratios were high. Association was observed between peak circulating GvH clone levels and early post-transplant HvG declines.

Trimming removed 5 bases at V and 4 bases at J, with 18 bases between. The CDR3 sequence is 15 residues long. Germline loops: CDR1 PRHDT, CDR2 FYEKMQ (reference sequence). The table came from immunoSEQ multiplex PCR; TCRdb's copy has only in-frame clones and leaves some out. The sample consists of about 77,000 clones, roughly 90% of them appearing once. The table lists this clone with a count of one. Its antigen is not identified. The source was PBMCs, collected 98 days after intestinal transplantation. The sequence derives from a human patient who received an intestinal transplant, so some T cells may come from the graft donor. The chain carries TRBV13 and TRBJ2-7; the D is unclear. For the CDR3, the DNA is TGTGCCAGCAGCACACGGACGGGTGGGGTGTACGAGCAGTACTTC. This codes for CASSTRTGGVYEQYF.